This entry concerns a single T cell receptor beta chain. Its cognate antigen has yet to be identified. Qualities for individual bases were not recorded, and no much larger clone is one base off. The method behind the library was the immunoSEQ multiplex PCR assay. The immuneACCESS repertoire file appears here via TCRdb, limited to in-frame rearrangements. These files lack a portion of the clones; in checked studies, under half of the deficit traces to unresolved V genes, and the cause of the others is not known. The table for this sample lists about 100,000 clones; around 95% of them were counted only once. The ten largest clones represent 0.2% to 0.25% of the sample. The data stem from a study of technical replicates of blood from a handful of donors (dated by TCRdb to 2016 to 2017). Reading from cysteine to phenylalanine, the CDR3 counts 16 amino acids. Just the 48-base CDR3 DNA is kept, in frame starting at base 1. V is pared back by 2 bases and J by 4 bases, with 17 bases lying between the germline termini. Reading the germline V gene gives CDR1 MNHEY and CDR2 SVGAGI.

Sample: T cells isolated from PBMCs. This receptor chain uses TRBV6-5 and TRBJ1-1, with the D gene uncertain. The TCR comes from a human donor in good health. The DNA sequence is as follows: TGTGCCAGCAGTTACGACCGGAGGGCGGGTAGCACTGAAGCTTTCTTT. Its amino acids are CASSYDRRAGSTEAFF.